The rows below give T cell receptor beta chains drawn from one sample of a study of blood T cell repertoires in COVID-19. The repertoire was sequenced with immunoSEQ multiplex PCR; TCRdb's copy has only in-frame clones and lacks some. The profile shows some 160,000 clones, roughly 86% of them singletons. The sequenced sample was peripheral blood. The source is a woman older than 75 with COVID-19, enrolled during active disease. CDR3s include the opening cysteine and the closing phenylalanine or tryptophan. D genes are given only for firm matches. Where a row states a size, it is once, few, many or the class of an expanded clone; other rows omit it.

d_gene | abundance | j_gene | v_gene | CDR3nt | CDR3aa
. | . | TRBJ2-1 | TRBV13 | TGTGCCAGCAGCCCTGGACTAACCCCAACCAATGAGCAGTTCTTC | CASSPGLTPTNEQFF
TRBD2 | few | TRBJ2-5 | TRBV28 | TGTGCCAGCAGTTTGTCGACTAGCGGGACCTCGGAGGCGACCCAGTACTTC | CASSLSTSGTSEATQYF
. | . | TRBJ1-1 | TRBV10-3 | TGTGCCATCAGGGCGATGGGGGCGGAAGCTTTCTTT | CAIRAMGAEAFF
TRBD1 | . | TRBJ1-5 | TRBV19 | TGTGCCAGTAGTATAGGGGTTCAGGGGGGAAAGCCCCAGCATTTT | CASSIGVQGGKPQHF
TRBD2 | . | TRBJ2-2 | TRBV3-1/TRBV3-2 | TGTGCCAGCAGCCAGGGACTAGCGGGAGTAGTGACCGGGGAGCTGTTTTTT | CASSQGLAGVVTGELFF
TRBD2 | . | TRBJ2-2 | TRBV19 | TGTGCCAGTAAAAGCGGGGGATCGAACACCGGGGAGCTGTTTTTT | CASKSGGSNTGELFF
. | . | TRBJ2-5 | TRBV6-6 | TGTGCCAGCAGCCACGGCGTGGGAGCGAAGGAGACCCAGTACTTC | CASSHGVGAKETQYF
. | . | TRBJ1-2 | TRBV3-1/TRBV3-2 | TGTGCCAGCAGCCAGGCCGGGGCTAACTATGGCTACACCTTC | CASSQAGANYGYTF
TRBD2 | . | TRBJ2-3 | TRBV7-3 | TGTGCCAGCAGCCTCCCCCCTAGCGGGAGGGCCAAAGATACGCAGTATTTT | CASSLPPSGRAKDTQYF
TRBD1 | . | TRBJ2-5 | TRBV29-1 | TGCAGCGTTAAGGACAGGGGACGTGTGGAGACCCAGTACTTC | CSVKDRGRVETQYF
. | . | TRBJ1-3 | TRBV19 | TGTGCCTCCTCGGTCAGGGCGAACACCATATATTTT | CASSVRANTIYF
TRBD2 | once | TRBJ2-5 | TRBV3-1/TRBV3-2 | TGTGCCAGCAGCCAAGCTCTAGCGGGAGGAGGGACCCAGTACTTC | CASSQALAGGGTQYF
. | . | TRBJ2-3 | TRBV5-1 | TGCGCCAGCAGCCCAAACAGTTATTACACAGATACGCAGTATTTT | CASSPNSYYTDTQYF
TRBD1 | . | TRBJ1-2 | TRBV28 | TGTGCCAGCAGGCCAACCGGACAGGCGGGCTATGGCTACACCTTC | CASRPTGQAGYGYTF
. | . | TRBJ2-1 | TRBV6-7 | TGTGCCAGCAGTTACGGGCGGGAAGGTGAGCAGTTCTTC | CASSYGREGEQFF
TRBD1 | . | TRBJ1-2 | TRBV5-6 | TGTGCCAGCAGCTTGTCAGGGGGTGGTGGCTACACCTTC | CASSLSGGGGYTF
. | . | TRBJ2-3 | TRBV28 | TGTGCCAGCAGGTCGGGAGCTAGCACAGATACGCAGTATTTT | CASRSGASTDTQYF
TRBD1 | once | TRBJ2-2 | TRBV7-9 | TGTGCCAGCAGCTTTCCGACAGGGGGGACCCAGGCCGGGGAGCTGTTTTTT | CASSFPTGGTQAGELFF
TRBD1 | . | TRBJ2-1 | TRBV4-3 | TGCGCCAGCAGCCAAGGGACAGGGATCGACAATGAGCAGTTCTTC | CASSQGTGIDNEQFF
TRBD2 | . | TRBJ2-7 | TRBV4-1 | TGCGCCAGCAGCCAAGGTGGGACTAGCGAGAACTACGAGCAGTACTTC | CASSQGGTSENYEQYF
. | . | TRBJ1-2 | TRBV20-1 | TGCAGTGCGGTCAGCTATGGCTACACCTTC | CSAVSYGYTF
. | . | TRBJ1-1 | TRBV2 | TGTGCCAGCAGTGAACAGGGGAGTCGGAAAACTGAAGCTTTCTTT | CASSEQGSRKTEAFF
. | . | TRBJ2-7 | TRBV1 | TGCACCAGCAGCCAAGGGGACTCCGCCTACGAGCAGTACTTC | CTSSQGDSAYEQYF
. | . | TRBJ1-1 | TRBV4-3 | TGCGCCAGCAGCCAAGCAGGGGCAGGGACTGAAGCTTTCTTT | CASSQAGAGTEAFF
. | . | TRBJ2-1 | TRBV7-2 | TGTGCCAGCAGCTCGAGCTCCTACAATGAGCAGTTCTTC | CASSSSSYNEQFF
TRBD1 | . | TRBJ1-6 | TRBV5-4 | TGTGCCAGCAGCTTCCCGGGACAGAATTCACCCCTCCACTTT | CASSFPGQNSPLHF
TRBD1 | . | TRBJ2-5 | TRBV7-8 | TGTGCCAGCAGCGACGTGGGGACAGCCAGAGGGCAAGAGACCCAGTACTTC | CASSDVGTARGQETQYF
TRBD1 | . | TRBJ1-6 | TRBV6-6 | TGTGCCAGCAGAACACATCGGACAGGGGTGATTTCCCTCCACTTT | CASRTHRTGVISLHF
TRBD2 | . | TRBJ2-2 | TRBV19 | TGTGCCAGTAGCTGGAGCGGGAGCGGGACCGGGGAGCTGTTTTTT | CASSWSGSGTGELFF
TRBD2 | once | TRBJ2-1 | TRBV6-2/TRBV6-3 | TGTGCCAGCAGCTTCGCGGGAGGGCCGTACAATGAGCAGTTCTTC | CASSFAGGPYNEQFF
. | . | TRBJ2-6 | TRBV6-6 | TGTGCCAGCAGTCGCGGGACTCCCCATACCAGCTCTGGGGCCAACGTCCTGACTTTC | CASSRGTPHTSSGANVLTF
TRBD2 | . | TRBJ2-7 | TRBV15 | TGTGCCACCAGCAGAGATTCGGGGACTAGCCTTCCTAGCTCCTACGAGCAGTACTTC | CATSRDSGTSLPSSYEQYF
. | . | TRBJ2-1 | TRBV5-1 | TGCGCCAGCAGCTTCCAAGAACAGGGAAACTACAATGAGCAGTTCTTC | CASSFQEQGNYNEQFF
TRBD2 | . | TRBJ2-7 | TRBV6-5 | TGTGCCAGCGATAGCGGGGTCCGCAACGAGCAGTACTTC | CASDSGVRNEQYF
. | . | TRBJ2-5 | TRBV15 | TGTGCCACCAGCAGACCCGGACAGAGCCAAGAGACCCAGTACTTC | CATSRPGQSQETQYF
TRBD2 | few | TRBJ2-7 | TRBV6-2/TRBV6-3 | TGTGCCAGCAGTTACGAAGGTAGCGGGTCCTACGAGCAGTACTTC | CASSYEGSGSYEQYF
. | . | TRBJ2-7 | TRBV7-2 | TGTGCCAGCAGCTTGGCCGCGGCCCGCTACGAGCAGTACTTC | CASSLAAARYEQYF
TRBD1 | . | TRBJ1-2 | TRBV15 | TGTGCCACCAGCAGAGATCAGGGACAGGGCTCTGGCTACACCTTC | CATSRDQGQGSGYTF
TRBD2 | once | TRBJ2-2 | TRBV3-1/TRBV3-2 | TGTGCCAGCAGCCACCCGACTAGCGGGAGAGACACCGGGGAGCTGTTTTTT | CASSHPTSGRDTGELFF